This TCR beta chain emerged from a study of blood T cell repertoires in COVID-19. Study overall: PBMCs, B-cell-depleted T cells, or T cells were the source of the cDNA or gDNA that made up the material.

Original handling: Estimated nucleated cell counts came from reference gene primer amplification. The repertoire was sequenced with immunoSEQ multiplex PCR; TCRdb's copy has only in-frame clones and lacks some. For V, J and clone size, that table is used; D and trimming come from the DNA. There are a few hundred thousand clones in the sample; approximately 90% occur only once, and 0.99% lies in the top ten. This clone appeared once. Germline V gene sequence: CDR1 LNHNV, CDR2 YYDKDF (reference sequence). This CDR3 is built from 14 residues. The V and J ends lost 1 base and 4 bases respectively, with 10 bases between them.

The sequence was collected from a middle-aged woman who had recovered from COVID-19. The chain carries TRBV15 and TRBJ2-5; weak D call: TRBD2 (5 bases). Sequencing was done on a sample of peripheral blood. CDR3 DNA sequence: TGTGCCACCAGCAGAGTCCTAGCCCGAGAGACCCAGTACTTC. This encodes CATSRVLARETQYF.